This paragraph reports one T cell receptor (beta chain). Its cognate antigen is unknown. The source of the sample is a study of T cells in localized non-small cell lung cancer. Repertoires were generated with immunoSEQ multiplex PCR, while TCRdb's copy carries only in-frame clones and drops some. This table has 20,000 to 30,000 clones, roughly 87% appearing once. Overall study results and limits: Exceeding tumor, uninvolved adjacent lung had the highest T cell clonality. There was an association of higher blood T cell density with longer overall survival.

Sequenced here: peripheral blood, sampled before any cancer treatment. The source is a male donor aged 60 or over with stage I squamous cell lung carcinoma.

The CDR3 DNA is TGTGCCACCAGCGCACACAGGGGAGTAAAAGCTGAAGCTTTCTTT. The encoded protein is CATSAHRGVKAEAFF. The V call is TRBV15, the J call TRBJ1-1; 7 bases align to TRBD1. The CDR3 sequence is 15 residues long. Germline CDR1 and CDR2: LNHNV and YYDKDF (reference sequence). Losses at the gene ends were 5 bases for V and 6 bases for J; bases not matched to a gene: 12. Using reference TRBV15 and TRBJ1-1 for the parts outside the CDR3, the full variable domain is DAMVIQNPRYQVTQFGKPVTLSCSQTLNHNVMYWYQQKSSQAPKLLFHYYDKDFNNEADTPDNFQSRRPNTSFCFLDIRSPGLGDTAMYLCATSAHRGVKAEAFFGQGTRLTVV.